The next 15 T cell receptor beta chains were all read from a single sample in a study of response to subunit inactivated influenza vaccine. In TCRdb, the RT-PCR reads were re-called with MiXCR into one record per CDR3 protein. The sample lists 650,000 to 800,000 distinct CDR3 sequences, roughly 13% occurring once. The specimen was PBMCs from blood, collected 14 to 15 days before vaccination. The source of these receptors is a man between 50 and 59 years old who received an inactivated influenza vaccine.

This clonotype was seen a few times. V and J are TRBV27 and TRBJ2-5; TRBD2 is a possible D gene (5 bases). This CDR3 is built from 15 residues. Per germline, CDR1 MNHEY and CDR2 SMNVEV (reference sequence). Trimming took off 6 bases at V and 1 base at J, with 15 bases between the two ends. The CDR3 region has the DNA TGTGCCAGCAGGACGGGGATAAAGGCCCAAGAGACCCAGTACTTC. Its translation is CASRTGIKAQETQYF.

This clonotype occurred many times. The rearrangement joins TRBV4-1 to TRBJ2-5; TRBD2 aligns across 9 bases. Germline V CDR1 and CDR2: MGHRA, YSYEKL. V lost 2 bases, J lost 4 bases, and 11 bases stayed unmatched. This CDR3 region has 17 residues. The CDR3 region is CASSQSRSGGPLETQYF. For the CDR3, the DNA is TGCGCCAGCAGCCAATCACGAAGCGGGGGGCCGCTAGAGACCCAGTACTTC.

V usage is TRBV4-1 and J usage is TRBJ2-5; tentatively, D is TRBD2 (5 bases). The length of the CDR3 is 15 residues. Trimming cost V 1 base and J 4 bases, with 13 bases left between them. The germline gives CDR1 MGHRA, CDR2 YSYEKL. CDR3 in amino acids: CASSQGGGSRETQYF. The CDR3 DNA reads as TGCGCCAGCAGCCAAGGAGGAGGCTCGCGAGAGACCCAGTACTTC.

In this sample, this clonotype turned up a few times. The rearrangement joins TRBV4-1 to TRBJ1-2; 10 nucleotides match TRBD1. V lost 1 base, J lost 2 bases, and 4 bases stayed unmatched. The CDR3 is 16 residues long. Germline CDR1 and CDR2: MGHRA and YSYEKL. In nucleotides, the CDR3 is TGCGCCAGCAGCCAAGCTCCGACAGGGGGCAACTATGGCTACACCTTC. Translation: CASSQAPTGGNYGYTF.

This clonotype has at least ten counts. The V call is TRBV20-1, the J call TRBJ1-2, with D hard to call. Germline CDR1 and CDR2: DFQATT and SNEGSKA (reference sequence). The CDR3 has 12 residues. The CDR3 nucleotides read TGCAGGGCGGTGGGTTCCGACTATGGCTACACCTTC. It codes for CRAVGSDYGYTF.

This clonotype was found many times. V and J are TRBV12-3 or TRBV12-4 and TRBJ2-2; 8 nucleotides align to TRBD2. Trimming removed 7 bases from V and 1 base from J; junction bases left unmatched: 8. The CDR3 length is 16 residues. The CDR3 spells CASTRPTSENTGELFF. CDR3 sequence (DNA): TGTGCCAGCACCCGACCGACTAGCGAGAACACCGGGGAGCTGTTTTTT.

This clonotype was detected many times. The J gene is TRBJ2-7, the V gene TRBV4-3; tentative D call: TRBD1 (5 bases). Germline CDR1 and CDR2: LGHNA and YSLEER. The CDR3 sequence is 16 residues long. V lost 0 bases and J 7 bases, leaving 19 bases between the germline ends. CDR3 in DNA: TGCGCCAGCAGCCAAGATTGGACGGACACCAATAGGGAGCAGTACTTC. Encoded protein: CASSQDWTDTNREQYF.

This clonotype was recorded a few times. CDR3 region: CASSPSRQLAGVYNEQFF. CDR3 bases: TGTGCCAGCAGCCCGTCCCGGCAACTAGCGGGGGTCTACAATGAGCAGTTCTTC. The chain links TRBV7-8 to TRBJ2-1, with TRBD2 matching over 11 bases. The CDR3 is 18 amino acids. With 5 bases clipped from V and 3 bases from J, the junction kept 12 bases outside the gene matches. CDR1 and CDR2 from the germline V gene are SGHVS and FQNEAQ.

The gene calls are TRBV5-1 and TRBJ2-7, with D possibly being TRBD2 (6 bases). CDR3 length: 14 residues. From germline, CDR1 is SGHRS and CDR2 YFSETQ. Trimming took off 6 bases at V and 4 bases at J, with 17 bases between the two ends. This CDR3 reads CASTSVPRGYEQYF. The CDR3 coding sequence is TGCGCCAGCACCTCAGTCCCCCGGGGGTACGAGCAGTACTTC.

The chain recombines TRBV6-5 with TRBJ2-5; TRBD2 agrees at 8 bases. CDR1 MNHEY and CDR2 SVGAGI come from the germline V gene. There are 16 residues in the CDR3. Trimming took 2 bases from V and 2 from J; bases not matched to a gene: 7. The CDR3 nucleotides are TGTGCCAGCAGTTACCGCGCACTAGCGGAACAAGAGACCCAGTACTTC. This gives the protein CASSYRALAEQETQYF.

This clonotype was counted at least ten times. This chain links TRBV6-1 with TRBJ2-1, with a tentative D call TRBD2 (7 bases). Germline-derived CDR1 and CDR2 are MNHNS and SASEGT. V was cut by 1 base and J by 9 bases, with 10 bases left in between. The CDR3 is 13 amino acids. CDR3: CASSEGGGFEQFF. The DNA of the CDR3 is TGTGCCAGCAGTGAAGGGGGGGGCTTTGAGCAGTTCTTC.

In DNA, the CDR3 is TGTGCCAGCAGCTTGCTAGGGGGGGAGAGCACAGATACGCAGTATTTT. Its protein is CASSLLGGESTDTQYF. This chain uses TRBV7-2 with TRBJ2-3; D may be TRBD2 (7 bases). This CDR3 has 16 amino acids. Germline CDR1 reads SGHTA; CDR2 reads FQGNSA. V dropped 3 bases and J dropped 0 bases, with 13 bases sitting between them.

The chain joins TRBV20-1 to TRBJ2-7; TRBD2 might be the D (7 bases). Trimming removed 0 bases from V and 3 bases from J, with 18 bases in between. This CDR3 comprises 16 residues. Looked up from germline, CDR1 is DFQATT and CDR2 is SNEGSKA (reference sequence). The CDR3 spells CSARDAGLGGRYEQYF. The CDR3 bases are TGCAGTGCTAGAGACGCTGGTTTGGGGGGGCGCTACGAGCAGTACTTC.

This rearrangement joins TRBV3-1 to TRBJ2-2, with unresolved D. V lost 1 base, J lost 5 bases, and 11 bases lay in between. Looked up from germline, CDR1 is LGHDT and CDR2 is YNNKEL (reference sequence). CDR3 length: 15 amino acids. The CDR3 DNA is TGTGCCAGCAGCCAAGTTATGATAGGGACCGGGGAGCTGTTTTTT. Translated, it gives CASSQVMIGTGELFF.

The J gene is TRBJ1-6, the V gene TRBV4-1; D gene uncertain. The germline CDR1 and CDR2 sequences are MGHRA and YSYEKL. The CDR3 runs 15 residues. The V end lost 1 base, the J end lost 8 bases, and 12 bases lay between the germline ends. The CDR3 loop reads CASSQVWFVDSPLHF. The CDR3 DNA reads as TGCGCCAGCAGCCAAGTATGGTTCGTGGATTCACCCCTCCACTTT.